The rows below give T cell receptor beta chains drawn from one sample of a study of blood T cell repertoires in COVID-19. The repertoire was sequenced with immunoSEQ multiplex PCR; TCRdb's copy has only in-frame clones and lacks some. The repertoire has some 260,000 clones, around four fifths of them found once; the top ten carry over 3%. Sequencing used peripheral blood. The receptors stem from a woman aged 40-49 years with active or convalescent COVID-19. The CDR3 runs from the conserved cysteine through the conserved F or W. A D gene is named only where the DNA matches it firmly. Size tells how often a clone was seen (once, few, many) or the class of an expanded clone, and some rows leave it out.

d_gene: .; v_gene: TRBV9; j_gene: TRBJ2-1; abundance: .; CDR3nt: TGTGCCAGCAGCGTAGGGCCAGACATCAATGAGCAGTTCTTC; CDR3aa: CASSVGPDINEQFF
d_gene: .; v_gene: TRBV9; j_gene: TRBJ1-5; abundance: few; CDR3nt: TGTGCCAGCAGCGTAGGGGGGCGCAATCAGCCCCAGCATTTT; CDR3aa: CASSVGGRNQPQHF
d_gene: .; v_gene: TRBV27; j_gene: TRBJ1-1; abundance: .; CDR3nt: TGTGCCAGCAGTTTTCGGGGGTGGAACACTGAAGCTTTCTTT; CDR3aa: CASSFRGWNTEAFF
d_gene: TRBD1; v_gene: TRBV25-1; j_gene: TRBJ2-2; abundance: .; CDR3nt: TGTGCCAGCAAAAGGACAGGGGGCGCGAACACCGGGGAGCTGTTTTTT; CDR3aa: CASKRTGGANTGELFF
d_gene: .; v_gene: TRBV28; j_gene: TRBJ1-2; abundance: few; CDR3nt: TGTGCCAGCAGTTTGGGGGGGGGCGCAAACTATGGCTACACCTTC; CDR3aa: CASSLGGGANYGYTF
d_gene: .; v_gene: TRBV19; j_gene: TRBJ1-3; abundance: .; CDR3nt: TGTGCCAGTAGTATGGGGGGAATCAGCTCTGGAAACACCATATATTTT; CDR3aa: CASSMGGISSGNTIYF
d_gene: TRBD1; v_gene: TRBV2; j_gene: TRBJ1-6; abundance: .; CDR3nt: TGTGCCAGCAGACAAACCTCAGGGGGCGCGGCTGTATCACCCCTCCACTTT; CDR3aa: CASRQTSGGAAVSPLHF
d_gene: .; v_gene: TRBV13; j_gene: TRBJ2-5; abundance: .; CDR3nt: TGTGCCAGCAGCTTAGGTCGAGTATTCGGGAACCAAGAGACCCAGTACTTC; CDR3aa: CASSLGRVFGNQETQYF
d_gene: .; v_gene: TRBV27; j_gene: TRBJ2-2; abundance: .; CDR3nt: TGTGCCAGCAGTTGGACAGCTAACACCGGGGAGCTGTTTTTT; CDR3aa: CASSWTANTGELFF
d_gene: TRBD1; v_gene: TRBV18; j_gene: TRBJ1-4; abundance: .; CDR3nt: TGTGCCAGCTCACCACTTTATCCGGGACAGGGCTTTAATGAAAAACTGTTTTTT; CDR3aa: CASSPLYPGQGFNEKLFF
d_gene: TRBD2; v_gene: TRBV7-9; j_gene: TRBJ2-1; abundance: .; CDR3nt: TGTGCCAGCAGCTCAGGACTAGCGGGGGGGCTCAGCTCCTACAATGAGCAGTTCTTC; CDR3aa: CASSSGLAGGLSSYNEQFF
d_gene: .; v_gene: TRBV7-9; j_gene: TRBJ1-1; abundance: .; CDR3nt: TGTGCCAGCAGCTTTGGGAGGGGCGATTTCACTGAAGCTTTCTTT; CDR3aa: CASSFGRGDFTEAFF
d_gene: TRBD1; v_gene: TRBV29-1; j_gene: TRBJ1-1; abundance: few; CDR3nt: TGCAGCGTCGGGACAGGGGGCGGCACTGAAGCTTTCTTT; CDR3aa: CSVGTGGGTEAFF
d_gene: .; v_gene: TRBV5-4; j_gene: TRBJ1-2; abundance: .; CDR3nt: TGTGCCAGCAGCTTCCGGGGAGGGGTCGGCTACACCTTC; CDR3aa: CASSFRGGVGYTF
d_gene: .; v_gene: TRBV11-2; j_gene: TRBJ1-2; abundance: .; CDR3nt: TGTGCCAGCAGCCGGGGATTTTCTAACTATGGCTACACCTTC; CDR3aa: CASSRGFSNYGYTF
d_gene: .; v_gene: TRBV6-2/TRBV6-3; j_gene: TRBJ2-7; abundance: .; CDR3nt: TGTGCCAGCAGTTACCCTCAGTACGAGCAGTACTTC; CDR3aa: CASSYPQYEQYF
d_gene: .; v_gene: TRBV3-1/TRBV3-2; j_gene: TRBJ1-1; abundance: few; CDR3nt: TGTGCCAGCAGCCAAGATTCGGCGGGTTGGGTATTCATGAACACTGAAGCTTTCTTT; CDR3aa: CASSQDSAGWVFMNTEAFF
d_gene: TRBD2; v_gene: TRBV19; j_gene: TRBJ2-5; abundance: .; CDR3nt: TGTGCCAGTAGTATTGGACAGCGGGGGGGCCAGGAGACCCAGTACTTC; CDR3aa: CASSIGQRGGQETQYF
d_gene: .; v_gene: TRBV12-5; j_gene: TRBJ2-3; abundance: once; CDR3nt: TGTGCTAGTGGTTCCGGGCAGGGCGCAGATACGCAGTATTTT; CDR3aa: CASGSGQGADTQYF
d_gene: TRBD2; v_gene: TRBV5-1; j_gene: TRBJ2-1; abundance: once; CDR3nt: TGCGCCAGCAGCTTGAATCCCGGGACTAGCGAATTCAATGAGCAGTTCTTC; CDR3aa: CASSLNPGTSEFNEQFF
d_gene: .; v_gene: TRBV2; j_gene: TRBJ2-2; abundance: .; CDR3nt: TGTGCCAGCAGCCCCCGTGGGCACGGGGAGCTGTTTTTT; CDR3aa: CASSPRGHGELFF
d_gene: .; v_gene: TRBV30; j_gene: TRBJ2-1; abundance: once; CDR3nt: TGTGCCTGGAGTGTAAGGGGCGATGAGCAGTTCTTC; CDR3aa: CAWSVRGDEQFF
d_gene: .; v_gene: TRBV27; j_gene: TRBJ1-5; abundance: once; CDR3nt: TGTGCCAGCAGTATGCTCTCGGGACAAAGTTTCAAACAGCCCCAGCATTTT; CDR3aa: CASSMLSGQSFKQPQHF
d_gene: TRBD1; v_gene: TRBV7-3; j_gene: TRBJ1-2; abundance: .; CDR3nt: TGTGCCAGCAGCATAACAGGGGGCGCGGGGATTGGCTACACCTTC; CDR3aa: CASSITGGAGIGYTF
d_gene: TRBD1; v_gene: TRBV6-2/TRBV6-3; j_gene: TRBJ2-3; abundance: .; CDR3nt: TGTGCCAGCAGTTACCCGACAGGGGGAGGAGACACAGATACGCAGTATTTT; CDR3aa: CASSYPTGGGDTDTQYF
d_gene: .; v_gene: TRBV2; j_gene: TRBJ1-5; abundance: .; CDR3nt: TGTGCCAGCAGTGTGTTCCAGGGTAGCAATCAGCCCCAGCATTTT; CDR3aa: CASSVFQGSNQPQHF
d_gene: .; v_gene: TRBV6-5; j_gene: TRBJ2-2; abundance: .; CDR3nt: TGTGCCAGCAGAGACGACAGGAACACCGGGGAGCTGTTTTTT; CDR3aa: CASRDDRNTGELFF
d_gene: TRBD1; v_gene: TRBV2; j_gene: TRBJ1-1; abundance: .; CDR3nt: TGTGCCAGCAGTGAACAGGGGGATAGTAAAGCTTTCTTT; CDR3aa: CASSEQGDSKAFF
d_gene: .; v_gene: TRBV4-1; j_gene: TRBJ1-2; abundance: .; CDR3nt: TGCGCCAGCAGCCCAGGGTATGGCTACACCTTC; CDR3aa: CASSPGYGYTF
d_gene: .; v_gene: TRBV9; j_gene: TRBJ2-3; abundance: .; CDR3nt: TGTGCCAGCAGCGTTCTTTCAGGGACAGATACGCAGTATTTT; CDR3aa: CASSVLSGTDTQYF
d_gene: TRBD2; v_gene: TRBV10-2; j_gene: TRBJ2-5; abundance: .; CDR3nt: TGCGCCAGCAGGGAAGCGGGGGTACAAGAGACCCAGTACTTC; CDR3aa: CASREAGVQETQYF